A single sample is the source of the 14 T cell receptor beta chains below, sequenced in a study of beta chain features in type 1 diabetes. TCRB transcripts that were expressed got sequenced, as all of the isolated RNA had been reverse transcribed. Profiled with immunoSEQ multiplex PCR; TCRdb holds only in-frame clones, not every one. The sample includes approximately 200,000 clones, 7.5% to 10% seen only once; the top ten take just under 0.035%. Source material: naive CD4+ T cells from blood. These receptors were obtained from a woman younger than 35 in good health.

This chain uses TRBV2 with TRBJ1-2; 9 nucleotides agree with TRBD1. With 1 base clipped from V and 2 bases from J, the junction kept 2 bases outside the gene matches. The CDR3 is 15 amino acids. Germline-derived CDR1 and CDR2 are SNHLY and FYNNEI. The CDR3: CASSEGGQGNYGYTF. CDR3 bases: TGTGCCAGCAGTGAAGGAGGACAGGGGAACTATGGCTACACCTTC.

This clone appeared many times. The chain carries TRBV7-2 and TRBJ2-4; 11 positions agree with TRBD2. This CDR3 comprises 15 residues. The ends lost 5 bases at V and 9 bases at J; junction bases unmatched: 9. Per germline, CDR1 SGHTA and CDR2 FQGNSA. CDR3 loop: CASSPRLAGIVIQYF. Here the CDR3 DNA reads TGTGCCAGCAGCCCAAGACTAGCGGGAATCGTCATTCAGTACTTC.

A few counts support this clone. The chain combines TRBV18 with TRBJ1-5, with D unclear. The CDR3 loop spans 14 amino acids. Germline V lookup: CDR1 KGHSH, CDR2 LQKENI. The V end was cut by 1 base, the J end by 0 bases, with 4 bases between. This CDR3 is CASSPQSSNQPQHF. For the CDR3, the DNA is TGTGCCAGCTCACCACAGAGTAGCAATCAGCCCCAGCATTTT.

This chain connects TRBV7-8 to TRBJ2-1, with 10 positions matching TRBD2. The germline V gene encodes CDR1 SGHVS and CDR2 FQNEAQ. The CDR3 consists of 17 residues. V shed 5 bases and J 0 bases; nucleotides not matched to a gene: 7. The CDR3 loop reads CASSTGLAPSSYNEQFF. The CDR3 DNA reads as TGTGCCAGCAGCACGGGACTAGCGCCGAGCTCCTACAATGAGCAGTTCTTC.

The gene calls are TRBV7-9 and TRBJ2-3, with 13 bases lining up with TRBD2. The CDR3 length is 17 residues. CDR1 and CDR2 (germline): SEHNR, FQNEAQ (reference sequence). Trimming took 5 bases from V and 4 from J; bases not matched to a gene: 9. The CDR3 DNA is TGTGCCAGCAGCCTGACTAGCGGGAGGTCGGGGGCAGATACGCAGTATTTT. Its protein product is CASSLTSGRSGADTQYF. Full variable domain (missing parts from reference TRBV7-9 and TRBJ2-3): DTGVSQNPRHKITKRGQNVTFRCDPISEHNRLYWYRQTLGQGPEFLTYFQNEAQLEKSRLLSDRFSAERPKGSFSTLEIQRTEQGDSAMYLCASSLTSGRSGADTQYFGPGTRLTVL.

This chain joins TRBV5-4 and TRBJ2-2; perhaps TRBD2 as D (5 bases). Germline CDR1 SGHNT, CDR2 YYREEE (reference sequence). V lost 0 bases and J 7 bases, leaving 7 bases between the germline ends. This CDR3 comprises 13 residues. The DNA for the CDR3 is TGTGCCAGCAGCTTGGAGAGCGGCGGGGAGCTGTTTTTT. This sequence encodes CASSLESGGELFF.

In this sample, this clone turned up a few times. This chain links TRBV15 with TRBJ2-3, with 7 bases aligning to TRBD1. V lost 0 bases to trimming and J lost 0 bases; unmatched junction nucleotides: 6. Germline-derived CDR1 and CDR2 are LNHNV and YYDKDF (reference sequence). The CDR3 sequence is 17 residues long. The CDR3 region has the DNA TGTGCCACCAGCAGAGACCCACAGGGGTCGAGCACAGATACGCAGTATTTT. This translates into CATSRDPQGSSTDTQYF.

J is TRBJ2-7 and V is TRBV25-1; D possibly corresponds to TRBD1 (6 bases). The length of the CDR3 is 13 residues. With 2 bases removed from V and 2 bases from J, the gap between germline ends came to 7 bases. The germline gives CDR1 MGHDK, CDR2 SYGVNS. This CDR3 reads CASSETGTYEQYF. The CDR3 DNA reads TGTGCCAGCAGTGAAACAGGGACCTACGAGCAGTACTTC.

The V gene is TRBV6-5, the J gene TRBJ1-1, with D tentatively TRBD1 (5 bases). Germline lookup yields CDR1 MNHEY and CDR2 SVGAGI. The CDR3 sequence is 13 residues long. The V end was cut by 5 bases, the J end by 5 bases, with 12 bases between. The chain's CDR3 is CASSHRGGTEAFF. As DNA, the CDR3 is TGTGCCAGCAGTCATAGGGGAGGGACTGAAGCTTTCTTT.

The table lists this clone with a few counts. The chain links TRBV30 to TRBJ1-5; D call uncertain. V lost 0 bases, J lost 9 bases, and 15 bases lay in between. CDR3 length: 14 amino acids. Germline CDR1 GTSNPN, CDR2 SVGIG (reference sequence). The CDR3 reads CAWSVEIGRRPQHF. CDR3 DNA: TGTGCCTGGAGTGTCGAGATTGGGCGTCGGCCCCAGCATTTT.

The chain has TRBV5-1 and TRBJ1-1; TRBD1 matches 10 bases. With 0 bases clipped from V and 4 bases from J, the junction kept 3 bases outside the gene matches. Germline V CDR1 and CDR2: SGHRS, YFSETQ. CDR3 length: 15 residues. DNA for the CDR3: TGCGCCAGCAGCTTGGAGCGGACAGGGGGCACTGAAGCTTTCTTT. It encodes CASSLERTGGTEAFF.

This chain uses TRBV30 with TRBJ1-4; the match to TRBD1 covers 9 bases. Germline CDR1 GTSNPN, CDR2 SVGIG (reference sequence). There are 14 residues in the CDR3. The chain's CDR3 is CALQGALSNEKLFF. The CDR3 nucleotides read TGTGCACTACAGGGGGCGCTTTCTAATGAAAAACTGTTTTTT.

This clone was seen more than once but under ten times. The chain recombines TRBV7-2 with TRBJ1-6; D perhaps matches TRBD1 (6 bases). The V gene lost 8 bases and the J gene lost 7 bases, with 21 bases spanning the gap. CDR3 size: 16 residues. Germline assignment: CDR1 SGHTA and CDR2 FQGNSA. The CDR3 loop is CASSAGALRGNSPLHF. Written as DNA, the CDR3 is TGTGCCAGCTCGGCGGGGGCTCTCCGGGGCAATTCACCCCTCCACTTT.

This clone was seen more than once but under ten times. CDR3 in DNA: TGTGCCAGCAGCGTGACAGGGTCCAATTCACCCCTCCACTTT. Translation gives CASSVTGSNSPLHF. The chain carries TRBV9 and TRBJ1-6; 7 bases agree with TRBD1. CDR1 SGDLS and CDR2 YYNGEE come from the germline V gene. The trim removed 2 bases at V and 7 bases at J, leaving 3 bases unmatched. The CDR3 contains 14 residues.